Presented here are 8 T cell receptor beta chains from one specimen sequenced in a study of tumour-infiltrating T cells in Burkitt lymphoma (dated by TCRdb to the early 2020s). The library was built by means of the immunoSEQ multiplex PCR assay. TCRdb mirrors the immuneACCESS table, restricted to in-frame sequences. Some clones are absent from its copies; in checked studies, under half trace to an unresolved V gene, and the reason for the others is unknown. The sample table holds some 9,200 clones, of which roughly 58% were seen once. The ten largest clones add up to around 5.6% of the sample. The sample was tumor tissue. The source is a human donor with diffuse large B-cell lymphoma.

This clone was counted only a few times. The CDR3 loop reads CASRTSGGPPNTGELFF. The CDR3 coding sequence is TGCGCCAGCAGGACTAGCGGGGGCCCGCCGAACACCGGGGAGCTGTTTTTT. The chain joins TRBV5-1 to TRBJ2-2; 12 positions match TRBD2. Losses at the gene ends were 5 bases for V and 0 bases for J; bases not matched to a gene: 5. Germline CDR1 reads SGHRS; CDR2 reads YFSETQ. There are 17 residues in the CDR3.

Sample share makes this clone medium-sized. The CDR3 nucleotides read TGTGCCAGCCGATGGACTAGGACCTCTGAGCAGTTCTTC. Its protein is CASRWTRTSEQFF. The J gene is TRBJ2-1, the V gene TRBV2, with 7 bases that match TRBD2. This CDR3 contains 13 residues. The V gene end was trimmed by 8 bases and the J gene end by 9 bases; junction bases not matched to a gene: 10. Per germline, CDR1 SNHLY and CDR2 FYNNEI.

The J gene is TRBJ2-7, the V gene TRBV25-1; D is unclear. This CDR3 region has 13 residues. Germline V gene lookup returns CDR1 MGHDK and CDR2 SYGVNS. V gave up 6 bases and J gave up 2 bases, with 11 bases separating them. As DNA, the CDR3 is TGTGCCAGCAGGAACAGCGCGACCTACGAGCAGTACTTC. Protein sequence: CASRNSATYEQYF.

This clone was recorded a few times. CDR3 loop: CASSSTTGGRGADTQYF. The CDR3, as DNA: TGTGCCAGCAGCTCCACCACAGGGGGCCGAGGCGCAGATACGCAGTATTTT. This chain connects TRBV7-9 to TRBJ2-3; 9 bases match TRBD1. The V and J ends lost 4 bases and 4 bases, in that order; junction bases with no gene match: 12. Germline CDR1 and CDR2: SEHNR and FQNEAQ (reference sequence). This CDR3 region has 17 residues.

This clone was detected only a few times. The chain joins TRBV2 to TRBJ2-7; a weak D match, TRBD1 (5 bases). This CDR3 region has 12 residues. V gave up 5 bases and J gave up 6 bases, with 11 bases separating them. Germline CDR1 SNHLY, CDR2 FYNNEI. The CDR3 DNA follows: TGTGCCAGCAGTACCGACAGTGCCGAGCAGTACTTC. Translating it yields CASSTDSAEQYF.

The chain employs TRBV5-1 and TRBJ1-4; 10 bases map to TRBD1. The CDR3 is 17 residues long. J lost 4 bases, V lost 3 bases, and 9 bases had no gene match. Germline assignment: CDR1 SGHRS and CDR2 YFSETQ. The CDR3 DNA sequence: TGCGCCAGCAGCTGGGGGACAGGGGATTTTGGTAATGAAAAACTGTTTTTT. Its translation is CASSWGTGDFGNEKLFF.

This chain connects TRBV4-1 to TRBJ1-5; no definite D call. This CDR3 is built from 15 residues. V was pared by 4 bases and J by 5 bases, with 15 bases between. CDR1 is MGHRA and CDR2 is YSYEKL in the germline V gene. Here the CDR3 DNA reads TGCGCCAGCAGCCCGGGCCTAGGTTTTTATCAGCCCCAGCATTTT. Protein: CASSPGLGFYQPQHF.

Here the CDR3 DNA reads TGCGCCAGCAGCCAAGAGGCTCTCGGCGCCGGGGAGCTGTTTTTT. Amino acids: CASSQEALGAGELFF. This sequence joins TRBV4-1 and TRBJ2-2; no clear D. This CDR3 comprises 15 residues. The V end lost 0 bases, the J end lost 6 bases, and 11 bases lay between the germline ends. Per the germline V gene, CDR1 is MGHRA and CDR2 is YSYEKL.